This T cell receptor (beta chain) is from a study of regulatory T cells in long-lasting Graves disease. Overall study findings and caveats: Owing to a sample size that was small, accuracy may have been reduced.

Time point here: newly diagnosed GD, antithyroid drugs for less than 3 months. The authors made the TCR library using RNA they extracted from PBMCs. There are 14 residues in the CDR3. Germline CDR1 SGHTA, CDR2 FQGNSA. Trimming stripped 5 bases from V and 3 bases from J, with 13 bases between. With regard to this clonotype: The antigen is not known.

TCR beta libraries were built with iRepertoire HTBI primers and Arm-PCR of CDR3 regions. TCRdb re-called the multiplex PCR reads through MiXCR, storing one row per CDR3 protein. The sample carries about 620,000 distinct CDR3 sequences, roughly 15% recorded once. These records were also assigned to another study, of T cells in Graves' hyperthyroidism and ophthalmopathy.

This receptor was identified in a woman aged 25 to 39 with Graves disease. The J gene is TRBJ2-5, the V gene TRBV7-2; D unclear. Here the sequenced sample was peripheral blood mononuclear cells (PBMCs), taken at new diagnosis, from a patient treated with antithyroid drugs. In DNA form, the CDR3 reads TGTGCCAGCAGCCAAGATCAAGCAGAAGAGACCCAGTACTTC. Translation: CASSQDQAEETQYF.